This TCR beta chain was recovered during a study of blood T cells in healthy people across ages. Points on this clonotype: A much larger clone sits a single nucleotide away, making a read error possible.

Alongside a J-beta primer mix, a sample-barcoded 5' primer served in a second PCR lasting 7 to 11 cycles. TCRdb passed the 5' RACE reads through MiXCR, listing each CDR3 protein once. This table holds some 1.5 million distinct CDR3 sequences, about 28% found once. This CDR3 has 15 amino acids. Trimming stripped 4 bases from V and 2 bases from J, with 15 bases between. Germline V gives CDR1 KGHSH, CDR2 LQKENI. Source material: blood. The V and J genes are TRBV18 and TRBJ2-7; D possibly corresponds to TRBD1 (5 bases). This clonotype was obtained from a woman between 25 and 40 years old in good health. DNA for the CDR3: TGTGCCAGCTCACTGGGTTATAACAGGACCTACGAGCAGTACTTC. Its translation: CASSLGYNRTYEQYF.